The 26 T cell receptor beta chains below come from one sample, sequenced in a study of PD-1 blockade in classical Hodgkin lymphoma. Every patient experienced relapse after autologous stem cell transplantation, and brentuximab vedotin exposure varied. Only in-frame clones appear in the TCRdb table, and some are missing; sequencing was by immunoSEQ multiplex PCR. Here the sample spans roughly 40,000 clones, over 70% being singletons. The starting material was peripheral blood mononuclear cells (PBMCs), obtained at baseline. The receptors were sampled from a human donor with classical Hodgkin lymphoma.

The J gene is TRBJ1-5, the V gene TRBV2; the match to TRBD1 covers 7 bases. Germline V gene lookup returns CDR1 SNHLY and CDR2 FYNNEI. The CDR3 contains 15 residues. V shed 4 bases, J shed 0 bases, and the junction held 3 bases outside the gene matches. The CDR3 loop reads CASSAQGYSNQPQHF. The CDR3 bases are TGTGCCAGCAGTGCACAGGGGTATAGCAATCAGCCCCAGCATTTT.

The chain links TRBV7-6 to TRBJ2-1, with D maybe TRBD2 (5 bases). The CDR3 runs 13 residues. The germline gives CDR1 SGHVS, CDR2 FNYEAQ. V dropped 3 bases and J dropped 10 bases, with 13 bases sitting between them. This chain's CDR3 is CASSFNWESEQFF. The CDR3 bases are TGTGCCAGCAGCTTTAATTGGGAGAGCGAGCAGTTCTTC.

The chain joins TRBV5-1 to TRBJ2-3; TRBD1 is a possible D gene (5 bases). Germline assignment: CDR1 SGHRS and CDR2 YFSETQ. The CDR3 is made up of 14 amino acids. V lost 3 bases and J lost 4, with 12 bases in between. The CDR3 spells CASSYQGFADTQYF. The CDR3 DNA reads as TGCGCCAGCAGCTACCAGGGTTTCGCAGATACGCAGTATTTT. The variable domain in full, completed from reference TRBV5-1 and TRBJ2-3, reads KAGVTQTPRYLIKTRGQQVTLSCSPISGHRSVSWYQQTPGQGLQFLFEYFSETQRNKGNFPGRFSGRQFSNSRSEMNVSTLELGDSALYLCASSYQGFADTQYFGPGTRLTVL.

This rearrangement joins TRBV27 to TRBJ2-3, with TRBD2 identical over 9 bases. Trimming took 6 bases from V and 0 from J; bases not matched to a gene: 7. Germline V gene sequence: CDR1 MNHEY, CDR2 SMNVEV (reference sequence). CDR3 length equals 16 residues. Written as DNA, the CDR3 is TGTGCCAGCAGACCGGGACTAGCATCTAGCACAGATACGCAGTATTTT. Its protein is CASRPGLASSTDTQYF.

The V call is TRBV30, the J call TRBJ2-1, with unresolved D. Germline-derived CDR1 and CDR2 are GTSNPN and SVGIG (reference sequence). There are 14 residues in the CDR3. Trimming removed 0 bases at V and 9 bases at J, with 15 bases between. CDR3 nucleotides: TGTGCCTGGAGTGTGTGGCTCCAAGGCGGTGAGCAGTTCTTC. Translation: CAWSVWLQGGEQFF.

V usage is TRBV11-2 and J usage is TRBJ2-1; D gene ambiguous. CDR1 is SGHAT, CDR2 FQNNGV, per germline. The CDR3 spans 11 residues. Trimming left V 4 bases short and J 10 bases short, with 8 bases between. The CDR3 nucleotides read TGTGCCAGCAGCTCTTTTAAGGAGCAGTTCTTC. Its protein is CASSSFKEQFF.

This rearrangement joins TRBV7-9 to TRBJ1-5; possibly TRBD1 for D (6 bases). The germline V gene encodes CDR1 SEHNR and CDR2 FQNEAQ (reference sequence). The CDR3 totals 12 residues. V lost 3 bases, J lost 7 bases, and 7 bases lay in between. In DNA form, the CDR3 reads TGTGCCAGCAGCTTCGACAGGCAGCCCCAGCATTTT. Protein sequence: CASSFDRQPQHF.

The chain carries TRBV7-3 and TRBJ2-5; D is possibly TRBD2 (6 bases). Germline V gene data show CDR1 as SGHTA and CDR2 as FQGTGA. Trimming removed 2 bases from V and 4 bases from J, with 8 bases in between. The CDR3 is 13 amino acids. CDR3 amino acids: CASSLLGRETQYF. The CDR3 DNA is TGTGCCAGCAGCTTACTCGGGAGAGAGACCCAGTACTTC. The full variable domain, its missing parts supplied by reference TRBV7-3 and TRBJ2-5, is GAGVSQTPSNKVTEKGKYVELRCDPISGHTALYWYRQSLGQGPEFLIYFQGTGAADDSGLPNDRFFAVRPEGSVSTLKIQRTERGDSAVYLCASSLLGRETQYFGPGTRLLVL.

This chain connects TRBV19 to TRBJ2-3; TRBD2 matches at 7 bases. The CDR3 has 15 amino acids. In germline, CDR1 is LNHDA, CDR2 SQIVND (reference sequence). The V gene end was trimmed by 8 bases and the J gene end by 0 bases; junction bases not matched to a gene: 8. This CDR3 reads CASARLAESTDTQYF. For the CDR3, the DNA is TGTGCCAGTGCCAGGCTAGCGGAGAGCACAGATACGCAGTATTTT.

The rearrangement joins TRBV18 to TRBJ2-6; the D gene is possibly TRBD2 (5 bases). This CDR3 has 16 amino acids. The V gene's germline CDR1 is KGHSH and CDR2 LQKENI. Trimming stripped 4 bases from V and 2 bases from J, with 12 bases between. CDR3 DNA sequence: TGTGCCAGCTCACTCGGGGAGCCACCTGGGGCCAACGTCCTGACTTTC. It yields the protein CASSLGEPPGANVLTF.

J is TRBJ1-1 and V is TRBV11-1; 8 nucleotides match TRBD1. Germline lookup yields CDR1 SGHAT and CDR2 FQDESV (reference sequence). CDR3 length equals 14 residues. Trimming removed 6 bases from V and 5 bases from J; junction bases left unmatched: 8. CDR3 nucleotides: TGTGCCAGCAGGCCTAGACAGGGGAGGACTGAAGCTTTCTTT. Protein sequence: CASRPRQGRTEAFF.

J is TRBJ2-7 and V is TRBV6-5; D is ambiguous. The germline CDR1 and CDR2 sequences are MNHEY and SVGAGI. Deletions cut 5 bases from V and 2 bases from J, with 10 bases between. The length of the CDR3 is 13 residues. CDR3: CASSEDPPYEQYF. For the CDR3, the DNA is TGTGCCAGCAGTGAAGACCCCCCCTACGAGCAGTACTTC.

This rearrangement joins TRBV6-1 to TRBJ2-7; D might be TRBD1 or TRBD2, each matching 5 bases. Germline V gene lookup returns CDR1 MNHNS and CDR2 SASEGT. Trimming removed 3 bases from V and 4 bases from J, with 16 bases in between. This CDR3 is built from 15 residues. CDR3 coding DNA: TGTGCCAGCAGTGACGGGCCAGGGAGTGTTTACGAGCAGTACTTC. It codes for CASSDGPGSVYEQYF.

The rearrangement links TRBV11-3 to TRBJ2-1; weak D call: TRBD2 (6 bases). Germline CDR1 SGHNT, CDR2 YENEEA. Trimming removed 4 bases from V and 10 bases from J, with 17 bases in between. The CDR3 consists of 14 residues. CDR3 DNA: TGTGCCAGCAGCTGGGGAGGCCCTGCAGGCGAGCAGTTCTTC. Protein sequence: CASSWGGPAGEQFF.

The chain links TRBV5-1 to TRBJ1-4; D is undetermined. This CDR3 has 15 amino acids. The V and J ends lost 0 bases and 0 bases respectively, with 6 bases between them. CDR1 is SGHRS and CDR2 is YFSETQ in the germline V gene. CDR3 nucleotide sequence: TGCGCCAGCAGCTTGGGTGGTACAACTAATGAAAAACTGTTTTTT. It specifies CASSLGGTTNEKLFF.

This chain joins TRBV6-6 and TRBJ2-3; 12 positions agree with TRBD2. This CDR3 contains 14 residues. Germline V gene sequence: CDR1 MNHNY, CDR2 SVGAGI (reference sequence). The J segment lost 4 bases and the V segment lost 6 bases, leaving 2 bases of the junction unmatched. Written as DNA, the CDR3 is TGTGCCAGCAGACCTAGCGGGGGGGCAGATACGCAGTATTTT. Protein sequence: CASRPSGGADTQYF.

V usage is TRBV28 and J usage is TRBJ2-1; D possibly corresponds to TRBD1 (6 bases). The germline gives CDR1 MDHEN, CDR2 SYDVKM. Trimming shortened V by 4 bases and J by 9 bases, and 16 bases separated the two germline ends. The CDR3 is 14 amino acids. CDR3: CASSSTGFGVEQFF. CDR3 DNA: TGTGCCAGCAGTTCTACAGGGTTTGGAGTTGAGCAGTTCTTC.

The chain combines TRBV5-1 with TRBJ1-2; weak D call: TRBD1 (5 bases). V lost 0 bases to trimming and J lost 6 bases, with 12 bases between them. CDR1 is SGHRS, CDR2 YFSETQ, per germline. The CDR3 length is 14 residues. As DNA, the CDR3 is TGCGCCAGCAGCTTGGGACAGCCGGGAAATGGCTACACCTTC. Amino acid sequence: CASSLGQPGNGYTF.

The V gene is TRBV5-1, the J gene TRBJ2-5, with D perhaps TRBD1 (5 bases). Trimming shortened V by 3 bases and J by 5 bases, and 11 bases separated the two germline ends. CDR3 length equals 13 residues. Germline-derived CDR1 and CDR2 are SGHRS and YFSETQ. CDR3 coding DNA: TGCGCCAGCAGCTCAGGGTTGGTGGAGACCCAGTACTTC. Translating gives CASSSGLVETQYF.

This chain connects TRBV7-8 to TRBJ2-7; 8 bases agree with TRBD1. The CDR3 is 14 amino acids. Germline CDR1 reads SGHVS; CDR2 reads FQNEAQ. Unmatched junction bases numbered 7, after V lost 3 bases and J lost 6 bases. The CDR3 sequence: CASSFGQGRSEQYF. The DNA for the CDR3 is TGTGCCAGCAGCTTTGGACAGGGACGGAGCGAGCAGTACTTC.

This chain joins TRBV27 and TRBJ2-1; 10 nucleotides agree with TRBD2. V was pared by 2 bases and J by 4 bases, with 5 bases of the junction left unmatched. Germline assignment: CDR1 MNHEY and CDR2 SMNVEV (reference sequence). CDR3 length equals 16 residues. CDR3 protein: CASSLKRGGLYNEQFF. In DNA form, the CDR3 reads TGTGCCAGCAGTTTAAAGCGGGGGGGCCTTTACAATGAGCAGTTCTTC.

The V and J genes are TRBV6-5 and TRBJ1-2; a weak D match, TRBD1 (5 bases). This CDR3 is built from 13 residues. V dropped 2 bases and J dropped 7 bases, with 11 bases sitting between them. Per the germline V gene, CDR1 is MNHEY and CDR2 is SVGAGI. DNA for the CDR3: TGTGCCAGCAGTTACCAGGGAAGTGGTGGCTACACCTTC. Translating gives CASSYQGSGGYTF.

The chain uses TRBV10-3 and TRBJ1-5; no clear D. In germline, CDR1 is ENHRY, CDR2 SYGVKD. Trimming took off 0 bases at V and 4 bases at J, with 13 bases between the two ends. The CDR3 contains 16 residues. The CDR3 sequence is CAISESYRTENQPQHF. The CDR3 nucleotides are TGTGCCATCAGTGAGTCGTACCGGACGGAAAATCAGCCCCAGCATTTT.

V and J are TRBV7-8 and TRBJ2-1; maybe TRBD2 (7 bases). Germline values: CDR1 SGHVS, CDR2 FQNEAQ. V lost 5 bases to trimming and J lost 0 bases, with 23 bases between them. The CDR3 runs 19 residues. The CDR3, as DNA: TGTGCCAGCAGCCCACGGGGGCTAGCGGAGACCGACTCCTACAATGAGCAGTTCTTC. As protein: CASSPRGLAETDSYNEQFF.

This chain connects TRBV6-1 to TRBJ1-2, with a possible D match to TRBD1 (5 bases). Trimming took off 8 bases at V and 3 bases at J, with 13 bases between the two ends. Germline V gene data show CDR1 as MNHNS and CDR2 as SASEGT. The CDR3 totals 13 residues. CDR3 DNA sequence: TGTGCCAGCGGGGGGGGGACTTACTATGGCTACACCTTC. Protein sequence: CASGGGTYYGYTF.

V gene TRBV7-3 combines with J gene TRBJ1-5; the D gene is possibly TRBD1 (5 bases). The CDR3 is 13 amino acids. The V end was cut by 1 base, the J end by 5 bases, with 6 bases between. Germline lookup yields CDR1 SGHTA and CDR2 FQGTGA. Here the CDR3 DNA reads TGTGCCAGCAGCTTAATGGGGGATCAGCCCCAGCATTTT. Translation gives CASSLMGDQPQHF.